A single sample is the source of the 19 T cell receptor beta chains below, sequenced in a study of blood T cell repertoires in COVID-19. TCRdb keeps only in-frame clones here, not all; method: immunoSEQ multiplex PCR. This sample carries 150,000 to 200,000 clones, roughly 90% of them seen once, and the ten largest clones take about 1.6%. The sample taken for sequencing was peripheral blood. The receptors come from a woman between 45 and 60 years old with acute or convalescent COVID-19.

This chain joins TRBV27 and TRBJ2-1; TRBD2 is a possible D gene (5 bases). The V end was cut by 10 bases, the J end by 0 bases, with 13 bases between. The CDR3 is 14 residues long. Looked up from germline, CDR1 is MNHEY and CDR2 is SMNVEV (reference sequence). CDR3 residues: CATLSGSSYNEQFF. For the CDR3, the DNA is TGTGCCACCCTCTCGGGAAGCTCCTACAATGAGCAGTTCTTC.

V is TRBV14 and J is TRBJ1-2, with D possibly being TRBD1 (6 bases). Trimming took 2 bases from V and 3 from J, leaving 16 bases between them. Per germline, CDR1 SGHDN and CDR2 FVKESK. CDR3 length: 16 residues. The CDR3 reads CASSQHEGGADYGYTF. Here the CDR3 DNA reads TGTGCCAGCAGCCAACACGAGGGGGGGGCGGACTATGGCTACACCTTC.

V usage is TRBV5-1 and J usage is TRBJ1-5, with 10 bases fitting TRBD1. In germline, CDR1 is SGHRS, CDR2 YFSETQ. This CDR3 spans 15 amino acids. The J segment lost 2 bases and the V segment lost 4 bases, leaving 3 bases of the junction unmatched. CDR3 amino acids: CASSGDRGGNQPQHF. The CDR3 region has the DNA TGCGCCAGCAGCGGGGACAGGGGCGGCAATCAGCCCCAGCATTTT.

The rearrangement uses TRBV24-1 and TRBJ1-2; no clear D. This CDR3 spans 13 amino acids. From germline, CDR1 is KGHDR and CDR2 SFDVKD. Trimming took 4 bases from V and 8 from J, leaving 13 bases between them. The CDR3 nucleotides read TGTGCCACCAGTGAACCGGACGGGAGAGGCTACACCTTC. Amino acid sequence: CATSEPDGRGYTF.

This rearrangement joins TRBV6-5 to TRBJ2-5, with a possible D match to TRBD1 (6 bases). In germline, CDR1 is MNHEY, CDR2 SVGAGI. The CDR3 is 13 residues long. Deletions cut 2 bases from V and 5 bases from J, with 9 bases between. The CDR3 DNA reads as TGTGCCAGCAGTTACGCTAGGGGGGAGACCCAGTACTTC. Its translation: CASSYARGETQYF.

The chain combines TRBV7-2 with TRBJ1-1; 7 positions agree with TRBD1. CDR1 is SGHTA and CDR2 is FQGNSA in the germline V gene. The V segment lost 3 bases and the J segment 8 bases; nucleotides outside the gene matches: 9. This CDR3 region has 14 residues. CDR3 in amino acids: CASSFKGARSEAFF. CDR3 bases: TGTGCCAGCAGCTTTAAGGGGGCTAGATCGGAAGCTTTCTTT.

CDR3 nucleotide sequence: TGTGCCAGTACTACAGGGATCTTCAACTATGGCTACACCTTC. Its translation: CASTTGIFNYGYTF. The V gene is TRBV19, the J gene TRBJ1-2; TRBD1 might be the D (6 bases). V was trimmed by 7 bases and J by 2 bases, leaving 14 bases between them. Looked up from germline, CDR1 is LNHDA and CDR2 is SQIVND (reference sequence). The CDR3 has 14 residues. Using reference TRBV19 and TRBJ1-2 for the parts outside the CDR3, the full variable domain is DGGITQSPKYLFRKEGQNVTLSCEQNLNHDAMYWYRQDPGQGLRLIYYSQIVNDFQKGDIAEGYSVSREKKESFPLTVTSAQKNPTAFYLCASTTGIFNYGYTFGSGTRLTVV.

In this sample, this clone turned up once. The chain carries TRBV7-2 and TRBJ2-1, with TRBD1 as a possible D gene (6 bases). The germline CDR1 and CDR2 sequences are SGHTA and FQGNSA. There are 17 residues in the CDR3. V shed 4 bases and J shed 10 bases, with 26 bases lying between them. The CDR3 DNA reads as TGTGCCAGCAGCTCTCTACAGGGTACCTCGCCTAAAGGCGAGCAGTTCTTC. Translating gives CASSSLQGTSPKGEQFF.

The chain has TRBV5-4 and TRBJ1-2; D is unclear. The V end was cut by 0 bases, the J end by 8 bases, with 8 bases between. CDR3 length equals 12 residues. Germline V gene sequence: CDR1 SGHNT, CDR2 YYREEE (reference sequence). CDR3 sequence: CASSLGPGGYTF. In nucleotides, the CDR3 is TGTGCCAGCAGCTTGGGGCCGGGGGGCTACACCTTC. The full variable domain, in which reference TRBV5-4 and TRBJ1-2 provide the parts outside the CDR3, is ETGVTQSPTHLIKTRGQQVTLRCSSQSGHNTVSWYQQALGQGPQFIFQYYREEENGRGNFPPRFSGLQFPNYSSELNVNALELDDSALYLCASSLGPGGYTFGSGTRLTVV.

This chain links TRBV7-2 with TRBJ1-2, with 9 bases that match TRBD1. CDR3 length equals 16 residues. Losses at the gene ends were 8 bases for V and 3 bases for J; bases not matched to a gene: 13. The germline gives CDR1 SGHTA, CDR2 FQGNSA. This chain's CDR3 is CASPPRTGEGDYGYTF. CDR3 DNA sequence: TGTGCCAGCCCCCCCAGGACAGGGGAAGGTGACTATGGCTACACCTTC.

The V call is TRBV12-2, the J call TRBJ1-1; no DNA check was done on the table's D call, TRBD1. TRBV12-2 is flagged as a pseudogene. The CDR3 covers 15 residues. The chain's CDR3 is CASRQDRGPEQEAFF. The CDR3 region has the DNA TGTGCAAGTCGCCAGGACAGGGGGCCCGAGCAGGAGGCTTTCTTT.

The rearrangement joins TRBV7-9 to TRBJ2-3; 7 bases map to TRBD1. CDR3 length: 17 amino acids. Germline V gene lookup returns CDR1 SEHNR and CDR2 FQNEAQ (reference sequence). Trimming took 5 bases from V and 0 from J; bases not matched to a gene: 11. The CDR3 DNA sequence: TGTGCCAGCAGCGCGTCCCGGGACAGTTCTAGCACAGATACGCAGTATTTT. Translated, it gives CASSASRDSSSTDTQYF.

The rearrangement links TRBV5-3 to TRBJ1-6, with TRBD1 identical over 8 bases. TRBV5-3 is classed as an ORF, of uncertain function. V dropped 2 bases and J dropped 6; count of bases not matched to a gene: 4. The CDR3 has 15 amino acids. This CDR3 is CARSFPTGANSPLHF. The CDR3, as DNA: TGTGCCAGAAGCTTCCCGACAGGGGCTAATTCACCCCTCCACTTT.

V is TRBV2 and J is TRBJ1-2; TRBD1 might be the D (5 bases). Looked up from germline, CDR1 is SNHLY and CDR2 is FYNNEI. This CDR3 is 13 amino acids long. The ends were cut back, 8 bases at V and 8 bases at J, with 18 bases in the middle. In DNA, the CDR3 is TGTGCCAGCGGATCTGACAGCTTGAGGGGCTACACCTTC. Translating it yields CASGSDSLRGYTF.

This clone was seen once. The chain joins TRBV6-2 or TRBV6-3 to TRBJ2-1; TRBD2 matches 14 bases. Trimming took 4 bases from V and 8 from J; bases not matched to a gene: 7. Germline CDR1 and CDR2: MNHEY and SVGEGT. The CDR3 has 16 residues. CDR3 protein: CASSSLGTSGSDEQFF. CDR3 in DNA: TGTGCCAGCAGTTCCCTGGGGACTAGCGGGAGTGATGAGCAGTTCTTC.

Here the CDR3 reads CASSPGQGFTDTQYF. The CDR3 coding sequence is TGTGCCAGTAGTCCCGGACAGGGCTTCACAGATACGCAGTATTTT. This rearrangement joins TRBV19 to TRBJ2-3, with 8 bases fitting TRBD1. The CDR3 has 15 residues. Unmatched junction bases numbered 6, after V lost 5 bases and J lost 2 bases. Per the germline V gene, CDR1 is LNHDA and CDR2 is SQIVND (reference sequence).

The chain combines TRBV18 with TRBJ1-4, with unresolved D. Germline CDR1 and CDR2: KGHSH and LQKENI. The CDR3 totals 15 residues. Trimming removed 3 bases at V and 7 bases at J, with 15 bases between. CDR3 in amino acids: CASSPSPGLGEKLFF. For the CDR3, the DNA is TGTGCCAGCTCACCGTCGCCGGGATTGGGTGAAAAACTGTTTTTT.

The rearrangement joins TRBV5-1 to TRBJ1-2; D unresolved. Looked up from germline, CDR1 is SGHRS and CDR2 is YFSETQ. V was cut by 4 bases and J by 3 bases, with 16 bases left in between. The CDR3 sequence is 15 residues long. The CDR3 loop reads CASSPEFKRHYGYTF. CDR3 bases: TGCGCCAGCAGCCCCGAGTTTAAGAGGCACTATGGCTACACCTTC.

A note on this clone: Compared with germline, one end of the junction differs, possibly owing to a read error. Other DNA sequences within the sample encode an identical CDR3. The V gene is TRBV5-1, the J gene TRBJ2-2, with 12 bases that match TRBD1. The germline V gene encodes CDR1 SGHRS and CDR2 YFSETQ. The length of the CDR3 is 17 residues. The CDR3 spells CASSSGQGAGNTGELFF. The DNA of the CDR3 is TGCGCTAGCAGCTCGGGACAGGGGGCTGGGAACACCGGGGAGCTGTTTTTT.